A single sample is the source of the 32 T cell receptor beta chains below, sequenced in a study of T cell responses to AZD1222 COVID-19 vaccine (dated by TCRdb to 2020 to 2022). Receptors were amplified or captured by the immunoSEQ multiplex PCR assay. The immuneACCESS repertoire file appears here via TCRdb, limited to in-frame rearrangements. These files lack a portion of the clones; in checked studies, under half of the deficit traces to unresolved V genes, and the cause of the others is not known. The sample table lists 140,000 to 150,000 clones, 90% to 95% of them with a count of one. The top ten clones comprise 9.1% of the sample. This sample's time point label indicates: baseline before first vaccination. This specimen was peripheral blood, taken on day 0 of AZD1222 vaccination. These receptors were taken from an adult in good health.

In DNA form, the CDR3 reads TGTGCCATTGACCGGGACAGGGTGGATAACACTGAAGCTTTCTTT. It encodes CAIDRDRVDNTEAFF. The chain uses TRBV2 and TRBJ1-1; 9 bases match TRBD1. Germline-derived CDR1 and CDR2 are SNHLY and FYNNEI. The CDR3 is 15 amino acids. With 10 bases clipped from V and 2 bases from J, the junction kept 11 bases outside the gene matches.

The genes are TRBV5-5 and TRBJ1-2; D not resolved. The CDR3 totals 12 residues. Germline CDR1 reads SGHKS; CDR2 reads YYEKEE (reference sequence). V dropped 4 bases and J dropped 5 bases, with 9 bases sitting between them. The CDR3: CASSIDTYGYTF. The DNA for the CDR3 is TGTGCCAGCAGCATAGACACGTATGGCTACACCTTC.

This chain links TRBV12-3 or TRBV12-4 with TRBJ1-1; perhaps TRBD1 as D (6 bases). The CDR3 has 13 residues. V was cut by 2 bases and J by 5 bases, with 9 bases left in between. The CDR3 loop is CASSLMQGTEAFF. The DNA for the CDR3 is TGTGCCAGCAGTTTAATGCAGGGGACTGAAGCTTTCTTT.

V gene TRBV18 combines with J gene TRBJ2-3; D is possibly TRBD1 (6 bases). This CDR3 has 15 amino acids. Deletions cut 1 base from V and 5 bases from J, with 13 bases between. Germline V gene sequence: CDR1 KGHSH, CDR2 LQKENI. DNA of the CDR3: TGTGCCAGCTCACCACTTGCAGGGGCAATAGATACGCAGTATTTT. Residues: CASSPLAGAIDTQYF.

The V gene is TRBV21-1, the J gene TRBJ1-5; TRBD1 was called by the table and not checked on the DNA. TRBV21-1 is tagged as a pseudogene. The CDR3 loop spans 19 amino acids. This CDR3 reads CASSTRADRGYRSNQPQHF. The CDR3 region has the DNA TGTGCCAGCAGCACCCGGGCGGACAGGGGGTATAGGAGCAATCAGCCCCAGCATTTT.

The chain couples TRBV28 to TRBJ1-4, with 7 bases fitting TRBD1. The CDR3 runs 15 residues. Germline values: CDR1 MDHEN, CDR2 SYDVKM. Trimming took 4 bases from V and 2 from J; bases not matched to a gene: 4. This CDR3 is CASSSNRGTNEKLFF. CDR3 DNA sequence: TGTGCCAGCAGTTCCAACAGGGGTACTAATGAAAAACTGTTTTTT.

The chain carries TRBV19 and TRBJ1-6, with 7 nucleotides matching TRBD1. V dropped 5 bases and J dropped 4; count of bases not matched to a gene: 8. This CDR3 has 16 residues. The V gene's germline CDR1 is LNHDA and CDR2 SQIVND (reference sequence). Here the CDR3 reads CASSPHRDSYNSPLHF. The DNA for the CDR3 is TGTGCCAGTAGTCCGCACCGGGACAGTTATAATTCACCCCTCCACTTT.

The V and J genes are TRBV7-9 and TRBJ2-2; D gene uncertain. CDR3 size: 13 residues. Germline V CDR1 and CDR2: SEHNR, FQNEAQ (reference sequence). V lost 1 base, J lost 6 bases, and 6 bases lay in between. CDR3 residues: CASSLVPAGELFF. In DNA form, the CDR3 reads TGTGCCAGCAGCTTAGTACCCGCCGGGGAGCTGTTTTTT.

This clone was seen only once. The rearrangement joins TRBV4-3 to TRBJ1-2; D gene unclear. The CDR3 contains 14 residues. CDR1 and CDR2 from the germline V gene are LGHNA and YSLEER. Trimming shortened V by 4 bases and J by 8 bases, and 17 bases separated the two germline ends. In nucleotides, the CDR3 is TGCGCCAGCAGCCCTTCTCCCCCCATGGAAGGCTACACCTTC. This codes for CASSPSPPMEGYTF.

This clone has just one count. The chain recombines TRBV5-1 with TRBJ2-7, with D possibly TRBD1 on 6 matching bases. Germline CDR1 is SGHRS and CDR2 is YFSETQ. Trimming took off 1 base at V and 3 bases at J, with 8 bases between the two ends. The CDR3 has 13 residues. As DNA, the CDR3 is TGCGCCAGCAGCTTGCGGACAGACTACGAGCAGTACTTC. The encoded protein is CASSLRTDYEQYF.

The chain recombines TRBV11-3 with TRBJ1-4; 10 bases agree with TRBD1. The CDR3 has 15 amino acids. The junction had 2 bases not matched to a gene; V was cut back by 5 bases and J by 2 bases. Per the germline V gene, CDR1 is SGHNT and CDR2 is YENEEA. CDR3 coding DNA: TGTGCCAGCAGCCAGACAGGGGGCACTAATGAAAAACTGTTTTTT. It encodes CASSQTGGTNEKLFF.

This rearrangement joins TRBV7-3 to TRBJ1-1; D remains unclear. Germline V gene lookup returns CDR1 SGHTA and CDR2 FQGTGA. V was clipped by 5 bases and J by 0 bases, with 16 bases between them. The CDR3 is 16 amino acids. The CDR3 loop reads CASSLPHFIMNTEAFF. In DNA, the CDR3 is TGTGCCAGCAGCCTACCACACTTCATCATGAACACTGAAGCTTTCTTT.

CDR3 DNA sequence: TGTGCCAGCAGTTACTCCCGGATCCACTTCACCGGGGAGCTGTTTTTT. Amino acid sequence: CASSYSRIHFTGELFF. The V gene is TRBV6-2 or TRBV6-3, the J gene TRBJ2-2; D remains ambiguous. V was shortened by 0 bases and J by 4 bases, with 12 bases between the two germline ends. CDR1 is MNHEY and CDR2 is SVGEGT in the germline V gene. The CDR3 covers 16 residues.

The chain links TRBV11-2 to TRBJ1-1; D may be TRBD1 (6 bases). The CDR3 runs to 13 residues. The V end was cut by 10 bases, the J end by 5 bases, with 17 bases between. CDR1 and CDR2 from the germline V gene are SGHAT and FQNNGV. The CDR3 DNA reads as TGTGCCACCAAGCACAGGGATCTGACTGAAGCTTTCTTT. The encoded protein is CATKHRDLTEAFF. The full variable domain, completed using reference TRBV11-2 and TRBJ1-1, is EAGVAQSPRYKIIEKRQSVAFWCNPISGHATLYWYQQILGQGPKLLIQFQNNGVVDDSQLPKDRFSAERLKGVDSTLKIQPAKLEDSAVYLCATKHRDLTEAFFGQGTRLTVV.

The chain couples TRBV3-1 (or the pseudogene TRBV3-2) to TRBJ2-3; tentative D call: TRBD1 (6 bases). With 2 bases removed from V and 9 bases from J, the gap between germline ends came to 12 bases. The germline CDR1 and CDR2 sequences are LGHDT and YNNKEL (reference sequence). CDR3 length: 13 residues. CDR3 sequence (DNA): TGTGCCAGCAGCCAACTTACAGGGCCCACGCAGTATTTT. It yields the protein CASSQLTGPTQYF.

The J gene is TRBJ1-2, the V gene TRBV28, with 9 bases matching TRBD1. Per germline, CDR1 MDHEN and CDR2 SYDVKM. Trimming at V came to 2 bases and at J to 5 bases, leaving 3 bases not matched to a gene. This CDR3 comprises 14 residues. This CDR3 is CASSLVDRGYGYTF. The CDR3, as DNA: TGTGCCAGCAGTTTAGTGGACAGGGGTTATGGCTACACCTTC.

The gene calls are TRBV7-2 and TRBJ2-3; no clear D gene. Between the trimmed V and J ends, which lost 1 base and 1 base, there was a span of 6 bases. Germline CDR1 and CDR2: SGHTA and FQGNSA. The CDR3 extends over 14 amino acids. The CDR3, as DNA: TGTGCCAGCAGCTTAGACCCCGGCACAGATACGCAGTATTTT. Translated: CASSLDPGTDTQYF.

The chain carries TRBV28 and TRBJ1-2; TRBD1 aligns across 11 bases. There are 15 residues in the CDR3. After removal of 5 bases from V and 4 bases from J, the junction contained 6 bases not matched to a gene. CDR1 and CDR2 (germline): MDHEN, SYDVKM. For the CDR3, the DNA is TGTGCCAGCAGTCCGGACAGGGGGCCTGTCTATGGCTACACCTTC. Translated: CASSPDRGPVYGYTF.

This clone has a single count. The V gene is TRBV10-3, the J gene TRBJ1-1; 7 positions agree with TRBD1. Losses at the gene ends were 6 bases for V and 3 bases for J; bases not matched to a gene: 4. The germline gives CDR1 ENHRY, CDR2 SYGVKD. This CDR3 is built from 13 residues. The CDR3 bases are TGTGCCATCAGCCGGGACAGCGACACTGAAGCTTTCTTT. Protein sequence: CAISRDSDTEAFF.

V is TRBV7-9 and J is TRBJ1-1; D unresolved. The length of the CDR3 is 12 residues. The germline V and J ends were trimmed by 6 bases and 11 bases, with 16 bases remaining between them. Germline V gene data show CDR1 as SEHNR and CDR2 as FQNEAQ (reference sequence). CDR3 residues: CASRLTVGHAFF. The CDR3 nucleotides read TGTGCCAGCAGACTTACGGTAGGGCATGCTTTCTTT.

The table lists this clone with a few counts. This sequence joins TRBV5-6 and TRBJ1-2; no reliable D call. Per the germline V gene, CDR1 is SGHDT and CDR2 is YYEEEE. V dropped 5 bases and J dropped 8 bases, with 13 bases sitting between them. The length of the CDR3 is 12 residues. For the CDR3, the DNA is TGTGCCAGCAGGGTGGATTTTGGAGGCTACACCTTC. This gives the protein CASRVDFGGYTF.

The chain employs TRBV15 and TRBJ1-4; no clear D gene. The CDR3 contains 14 residues. V was trimmed by 2 bases and J by 5 bases, leaving 9 bases between them. Germline V gives CDR1 LNHNV, CDR2 YYDKDF (reference sequence). The CDR3: CATSRSGGNEKLFF. The CDR3, as DNA: TGTGCCACCAGCAGATCTGGAGGGAATGAAAAACTGTTTTTT.

The genes are TRBV28 and TRBJ2-7; D is possibly TRBD2 (5 bases). V was trimmed by 1 base and J by 3 bases, leaving 16 bases between them. The CDR3 covers 16 residues. In germline, CDR1 is MDHEN, CDR2 SYDVKM. This CDR3 reads CASSLSLWTDLYEQYF. CDR3 coding DNA: TGTGCCAGCAGTTTATCCCTCTGGACTGACCTCTACGAGCAGTACTTC.

The chain joins TRBV7-8 to TRBJ1-6; D is ambiguous. Trimming shortened V by 5 bases and J by 6 bases, and 5 bases separated the two germline ends. Germline assignment: CDR1 SGHVS and CDR2 FQNEAQ. The CDR3 runs 12 residues. In nucleotides, the CDR3 is TGTGCCAGCAGCCACTCTAATTCACCCCTCCACTTT. This translates into CASSHSNSPLHF.

The rearrangement uses TRBV4-3 and TRBJ2-6, with D perhaps matching TRBD1 (6 bases). Between the trimmed V and J ends, which lost 1 base and 0 bases, there was a span of 10 bases. This CDR3 region has 17 residues. Germline CDR1 and CDR2: LGHNA and YSLEER. The chain's CDR3 is CASSQGGRISGANVLTF. In nucleotides, the CDR3 is TGCGCCAGCAGCCAAGGGGGGCGCATCTCTGGGGCCAACGTCCTGACTTTC.

The rearrangement joins TRBV2 to TRBJ1-5; weak D call: TRBD1 (5 bases). V dropped 8 bases and J dropped 0 bases, with 23 bases sitting between them. This CDR3 is built from 18 residues. Germline CDR1 is SNHLY and CDR2 is FYNNEI. The DNA for the CDR3 is TGTGCCAGCGTGCCGGGGCCGCCGCTGCTATATAGCAATCAGCCCCAGCATTTT. Protein product: CASVPGPPLLYSNQPQHF.

This chain uses TRBV6-6 with TRBJ2-5; tentatively, D is TRBD2 (6 bases). The CDR3 spans 16 residues. In germline, CDR1 is MNHNY, CDR2 SVGAGI (reference sequence). V shed 8 bases and J shed 2 bases, with 21 bases lying between them. As DNA, the CDR3 is TGTGCCAGCGCGGGAAGGACCGTATCGTCTCAAGAGACCCAGTACTTC. Protein sequence: CASAGRTVSSQETQYF.

The CDR3: CASSLSLVGNEQFF. The CDR3 DNA follows: TGTGCCAGCAGCTTAAGTTTGGTGGGCAATGAGCAGTTCTTC. V and J are TRBV11-1 and TRBJ2-1; D is unresolved. The V gene's germline CDR1 is SGHAT and CDR2 FQDESV (reference sequence). The V and J ends lost 2 bases and 6 bases respectively, with 11 bases between them. The CDR3 spans 14 residues.

The count of this clone is one. The V call is TRBV4-1, the J call TRBJ1-5; the match to TRBD1 covers 10 bases. The CDR3 is 16 residues long. Germline loops: CDR1 MGHRA, CDR2 YSYEKL. Trimming took 2 bases from V and 7 from J; bases not matched to a gene: 8. The CDR3, as DNA: TGCGCCAGCAGCCAAACACCGGGACAGGGGCTACAGCCCCAGCATTTT. It specifies CASSQTPGQGLQPQHF.

The rearrangement uses TRBV3-1 (or the pseudogene TRBV3-2) and TRBJ1-3, with no clear D. Trimming pared 0 bases from V and 2 bases from J, leaving 11 bases between. Germline CDR1 is LGHDT and CDR2 is YNNKEL (reference sequence). This CDR3 has 16 residues. The CDR3 loop reads CASSQDPNQAGNTIYF. The CDR3 region has the DNA TGTGCCAGCAGCCAAGATCCGAACCAAGCTGGAAACACCATATATTTT.

The J gene is TRBJ1-2, the V gene TRBV7-2, with D perhaps TRBD1 (5 bases). The V end lost 2 bases, the J end lost 1 base, and 17 bases lay between the germline ends. Looked up from germline, CDR1 is SGHTA and CDR2 is FQGNSA. The CDR3 spans 17 residues. CDR3 nucleotides: TGTGCCAGCAGCTTATTGGGACGACCGGGGGGTAACTATGGCTACACCTTC. Protein product: CASSLLGRPGGNYGYTF.

The V call is TRBV27, the J call TRBJ2-7; the D call may be TRBD1 or TRBD2 (5 bases each). Between the trimmed V and J ends, which lost 4 bases and 3 bases, there was a span of 13 bases. The CDR3 is made up of 14 amino acids. In germline, CDR1 is MNHEY, CDR2 SMNVEV (reference sequence). CDR3 sequence (DNA): TGTGCCAGCAGTTATGCCCTGGGGGACTACGAGCAGTACTTC. It translates to CASSYALGDYEQYF.